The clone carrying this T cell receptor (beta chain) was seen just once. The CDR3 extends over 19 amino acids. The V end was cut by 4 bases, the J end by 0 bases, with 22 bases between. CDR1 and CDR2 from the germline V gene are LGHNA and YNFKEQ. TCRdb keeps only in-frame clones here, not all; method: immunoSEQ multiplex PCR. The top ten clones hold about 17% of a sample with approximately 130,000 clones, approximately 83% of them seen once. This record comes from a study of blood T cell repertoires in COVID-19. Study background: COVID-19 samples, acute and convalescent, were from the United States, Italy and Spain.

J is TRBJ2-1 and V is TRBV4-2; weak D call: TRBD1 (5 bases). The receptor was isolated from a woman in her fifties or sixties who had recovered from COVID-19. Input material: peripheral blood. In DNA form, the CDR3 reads TGTGCCAGCAGCCGGTCTGGACAAAGCTGGAGCCGCTCCTACAATGAGCAGTTCTTC. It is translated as CASSRSGQSWSRSYNEQFF.